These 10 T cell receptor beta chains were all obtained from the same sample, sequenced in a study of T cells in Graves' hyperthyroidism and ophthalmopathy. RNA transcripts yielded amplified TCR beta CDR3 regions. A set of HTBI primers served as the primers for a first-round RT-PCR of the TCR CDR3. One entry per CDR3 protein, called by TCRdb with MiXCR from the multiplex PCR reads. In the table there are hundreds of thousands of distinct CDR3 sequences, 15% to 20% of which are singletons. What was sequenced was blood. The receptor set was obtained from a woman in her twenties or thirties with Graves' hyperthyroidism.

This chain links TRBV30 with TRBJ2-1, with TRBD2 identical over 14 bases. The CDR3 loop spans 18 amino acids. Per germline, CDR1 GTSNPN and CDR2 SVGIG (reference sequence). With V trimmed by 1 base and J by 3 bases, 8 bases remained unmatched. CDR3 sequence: CAWSGLAGGPSDYNEQFF. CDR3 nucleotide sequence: TGTGCCTGGAGTGGACTAGCGGGAGGGCCTTCGGACTACAATGAGCAGTTCTTC. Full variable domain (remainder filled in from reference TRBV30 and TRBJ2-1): SQTIHQWPATLVQPVGSPLSLECTVEGTSNPNLYWYRQAAGRGLQLLFYSVGIGQISSEVPQNLSASRPQDRQFILSSKKLLLSDSGFYLCAWSGLAGGPSDYNEQFFGPGTRLTVL.

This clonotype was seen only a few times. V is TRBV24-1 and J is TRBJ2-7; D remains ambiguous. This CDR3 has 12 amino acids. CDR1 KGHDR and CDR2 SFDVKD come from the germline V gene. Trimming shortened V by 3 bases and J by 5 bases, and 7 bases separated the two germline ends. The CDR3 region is CATSDQKDEQYF. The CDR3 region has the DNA TGTGCCACCAGTGATCAAAAGGACGAGCAGTACTTC.

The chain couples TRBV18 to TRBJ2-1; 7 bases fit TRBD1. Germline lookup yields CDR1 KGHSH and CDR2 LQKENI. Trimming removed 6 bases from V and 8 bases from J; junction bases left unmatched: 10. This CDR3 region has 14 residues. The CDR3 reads CASSPGQPIDEQFF. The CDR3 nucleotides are TGTGCCAGCTCCCCGGGACAGCCTATCGATGAGCAGTTCTTC. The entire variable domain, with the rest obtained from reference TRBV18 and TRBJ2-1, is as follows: NAGVMQNPRHLVRRRGQEARLRCSPMKGHSHVYWYRQLPEEGLKFMVYLQKENIIDESGMPKERFSAEFPKEGPSILRIQQVVRGDSAAYFCASSPGQPIDEQFFGPGTRLTVL.

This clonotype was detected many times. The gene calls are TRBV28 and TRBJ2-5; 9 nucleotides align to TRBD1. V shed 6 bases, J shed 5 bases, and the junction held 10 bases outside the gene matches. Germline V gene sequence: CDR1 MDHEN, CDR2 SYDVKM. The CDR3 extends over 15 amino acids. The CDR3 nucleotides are TGTGCCAGCAGACCCGACAGGGGGATTGGGGAGACCCAGTACTTC. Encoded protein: CASRPDRGIGETQYF.

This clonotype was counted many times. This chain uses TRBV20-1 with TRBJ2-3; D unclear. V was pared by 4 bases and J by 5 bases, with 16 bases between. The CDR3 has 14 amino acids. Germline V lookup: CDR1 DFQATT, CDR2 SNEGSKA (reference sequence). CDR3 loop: CSATSKWRLDTQYF. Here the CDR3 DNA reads TGCAGTGCTACCTCCAAGTGGCGCCTAGATACGCAGTATTTT.

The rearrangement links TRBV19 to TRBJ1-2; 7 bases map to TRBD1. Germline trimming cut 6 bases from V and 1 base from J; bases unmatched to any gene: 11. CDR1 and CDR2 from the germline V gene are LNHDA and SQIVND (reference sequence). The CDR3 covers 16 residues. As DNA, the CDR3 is TGTGCCAGTAGAAAACAGGGGAGCCCATTTAACTATGGCTACACCTTC. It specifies CASRKQGSPFNYGYTF.

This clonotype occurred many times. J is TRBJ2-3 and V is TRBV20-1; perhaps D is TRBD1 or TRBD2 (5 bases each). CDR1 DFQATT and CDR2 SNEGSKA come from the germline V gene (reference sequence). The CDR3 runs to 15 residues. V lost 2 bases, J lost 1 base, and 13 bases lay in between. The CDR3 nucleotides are TGCAGTGCTAGACGTTTGGGACGGGGCACAGATACGCAGTATTTT. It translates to CSARRLGRGTDTQYF.

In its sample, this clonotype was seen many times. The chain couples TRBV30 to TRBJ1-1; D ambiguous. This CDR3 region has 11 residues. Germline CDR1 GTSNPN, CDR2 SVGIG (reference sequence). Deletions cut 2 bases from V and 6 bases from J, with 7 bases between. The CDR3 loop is CAWSPSSEAFF. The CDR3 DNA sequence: TGTGCCTGGAGTCCTTCCTCTGAAGCTTTCTTT.

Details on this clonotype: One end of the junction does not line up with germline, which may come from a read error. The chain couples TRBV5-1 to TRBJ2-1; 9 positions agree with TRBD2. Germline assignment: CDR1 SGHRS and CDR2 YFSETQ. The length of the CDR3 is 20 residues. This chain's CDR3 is CASSPGTAGGGSGSYNEQFF. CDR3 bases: TGTGCCAGCAGCCCAGGAACCGCGGGAGGGGGCTCTGGGTCCTACAATGAGCAGTTCTTC.

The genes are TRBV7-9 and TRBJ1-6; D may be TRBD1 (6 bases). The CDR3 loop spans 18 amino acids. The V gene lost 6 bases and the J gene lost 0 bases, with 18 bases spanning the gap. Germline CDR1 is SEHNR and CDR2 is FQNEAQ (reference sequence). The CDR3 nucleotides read TGTGCCAGCAGTTTACCCGATACAGGGTCCTCCTATAATTCACCCCTCCACTTT. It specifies CASSLPDTGSSYNSPLHF.